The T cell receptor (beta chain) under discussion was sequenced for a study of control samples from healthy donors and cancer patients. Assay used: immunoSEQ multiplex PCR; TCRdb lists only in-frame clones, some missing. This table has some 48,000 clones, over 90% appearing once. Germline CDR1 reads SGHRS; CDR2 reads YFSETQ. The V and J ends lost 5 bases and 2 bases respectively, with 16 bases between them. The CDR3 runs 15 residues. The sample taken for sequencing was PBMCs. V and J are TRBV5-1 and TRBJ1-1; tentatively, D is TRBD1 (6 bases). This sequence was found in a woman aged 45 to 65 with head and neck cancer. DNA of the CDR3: TGCGCCAGCAGGGTAGCGGGACATTCAAACACTGAAGCTTTCTTT. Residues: CASRVAGHSNTEAFF.